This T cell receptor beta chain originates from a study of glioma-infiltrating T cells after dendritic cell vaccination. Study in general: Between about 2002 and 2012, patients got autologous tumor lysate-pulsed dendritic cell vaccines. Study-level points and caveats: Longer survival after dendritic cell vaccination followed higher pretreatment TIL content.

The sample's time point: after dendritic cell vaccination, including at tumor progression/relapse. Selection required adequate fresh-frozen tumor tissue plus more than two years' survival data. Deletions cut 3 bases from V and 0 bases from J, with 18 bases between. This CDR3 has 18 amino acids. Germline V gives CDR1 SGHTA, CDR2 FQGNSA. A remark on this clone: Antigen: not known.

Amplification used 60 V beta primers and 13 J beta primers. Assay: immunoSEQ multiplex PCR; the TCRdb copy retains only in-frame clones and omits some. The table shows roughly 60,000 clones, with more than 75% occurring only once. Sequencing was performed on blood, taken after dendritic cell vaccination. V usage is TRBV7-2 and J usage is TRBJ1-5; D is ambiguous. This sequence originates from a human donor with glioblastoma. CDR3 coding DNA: TGTGCCAGCAGCTTGGTGGCGGTTGGTGGGTCTAGCAATCAGCCCCAGCATTTT. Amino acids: CASSLVAVGGSSNQPQHF.